This TCR beta chain was sequenced for a study of liver allograft versus peripheral blood T cells (dated by TCRdb to 2019 to 2021). In the study overall: The study compared the T cell receptor repertoires present in transplanted livers with the repertoires present in the peripheral blood of liver transplant recipients. Points the paper makes about the study in general: The T cell receptor repertoires within liver allografts were reported to be different from the T cell receptor repertoires detected in peripheral blood.

The CDR3, from cysteine to phenylalanine, totals 14 residues. Kept here is only the CDR3 DNA, which spans 42 bases and is read in frame from base 1. Sequencing was carried out with an Illumina MiSeq. TCRdb took the public reads, trimmed them with fastp at Q25, ran MiXCR for clone calling and kept in-frame beta chains. Rows matching on CDR3 protein sequence are summarized as one entry with the most common DNA and genes. The sample contains some 7,700 distinct CDR3 sequences, 16% of them found a single time. In total, the top ten clones hold 1.5% to 2% of the sample. This clonotype was observed at least ten times. The target of this receptor is not known. One base away there is no much larger clone; base qualities are not given.

Here the chain combines TRBV3-2 and TRBJ1-2; the table's TRBD1 call for D was not verified on the DNA. TRBV3-2 is given as a pseudogene. The sequence came from a human patient who had a liver transplant. Post transplant, some T cells may arise from the graft donor. The CDR3 protein: CASRRDRGCDGYTF. The nucleotide sequence reads as follows: TGTGCCAGCAGGCGCGACAGGGGTTGTGACGGCTACACCTTC.